The 20 T cell receptor beta chains below all came from one sample that was sequenced in a study of neurological immune-mediated disorders (dated by TCRdb to about 2019). Preparation of the library involved 5' RACE. These reads were obtained on an Illumina HiSeq 2500. The raw public data were reprocessed by TCRdb itself: fastp quality trimming at Q25, MiXCR clonotype calling, in-frame beta chains only. Rows are combined by CDR3 protein, so each entry shows the most common genes and DNA. The sample has 30,000 to 45,000 distinct CDR3 sequences on record, under 14% of them singletons. Together, the top ten hold just under 4% of the sample. Sequencing was carried out using CD4+ T cells from blood. The receptors were sampled from a woman in her 30s with HTLV-1-associated myelopathy (HAM/TSP).

This clonotype was seen many times. V gene TRBV3-1 combines with J gene TRBJ2-2; weak D call: TRBD1 (6 bases). Deletions cut 2 bases from V and 4 bases from J, with 8 bases between. The germline CDR1 and CDR2 sequences are LGHDT and YNNKEL (reference sequence). This CDR3 has 14 residues. The CDR3 coding sequence is TGTGCCAGCAGCCAAAAAGGGGGCACCGGGGAGCTGTTTTTT. Encoded protein: CASSQKGGTGELFF.

This clonotype has a count of ten or more. The rearrangement joins TRBV7-3 to TRBJ2-1; D call uncertain. The CDR3 spans 13 residues. Per the germline V gene, CDR1 is SGHTA and CDR2 is FQGTGA. V was clipped by 0 bases and J by 7 bases, with 7 bases between them. The CDR3 sequence is CASSLTVGNEQFF. Written as DNA, the CDR3 is TGTGCCAGCAGCTTAACGGTAGGGAATGAGCAGTTCTTC.

This clonotype occurred many times. The V and J genes are TRBV5-1 and TRBJ2-5; 8 bases are a match to TRBD2. From germline, CDR1 is SGHRS and CDR2 YFSETQ. The CDR3 totals 16 residues. Trimming took 4 bases from V and 4 from J; bases not matched to a gene: 12. The CDR3 sequence: CASSMGLSSGGETQYF. The DNA of the CDR3 is TGCGCCAGCAGCATGGGACTATCGAGCGGGGGAGAGACCCAGTACTTC.

Many counts were recorded for this clonotype. The CDR3 sequence is CAISANGYFYGYTF. The CDR3 DNA reads as TGTGCCATCAGCGCCAATGGGTACTTCTATGGCTACACCTTC. V is TRBV10-3 and J is TRBJ1-2; the D is unclear. V was trimmed by 6 bases and J by 4 bases, leaving 15 bases between them. Looked up from germline, CDR1 is ENHRY and CDR2 is SYGVKD. The CDR3 contains 14 residues.

In its sample, this clonotype was seen many times. This chain joins TRBV2 and TRBJ2-3, with 10 bases identical to TRBD2. There are 15 residues in the CDR3. CDR1 is SNHLY, CDR2 FYNNEI, per germline. V lost 7 bases and J lost 2; bases outside the gene matches: 6. The CDR3 nucleotides are TGTGCCAGCACCATAGCGGGGGGTCTCACAGATACGCAGTATTTT. It is translated as CASTIAGGLTDTQYF.

Concerning this clonotype itself: A much larger clone sits a single nucleotide away, making a read error possible. The V gene is TRBV7-2, the J gene TRBJ2-4; D is undetermined. Trimming shortened V by 1 base and J by 3 bases, and 10 bases separated the two germline ends. CDR1 is SGHTA and CDR2 is FQGNSA in the germline V gene. The CDR3 has 15 residues. CDR3 nucleotide sequence: TGTGCCAGCAGCTTAGAAGGTTTGGACAAAAACATTCAGTACTTC. Its protein is CASSLEGLDKNIQYF.

At least ten counts were recorded for this clonotype. This rearrangement joins TRBV24-1 to TRBJ2-3; 8 bases align to TRBD1. Germline CDR1 and CDR2: KGHDR and SFDVKD. This CDR3 contains 17 residues. V gave up 2 bases and J gave up 4 bases; unmatched junction bases: 10. CDR3 loop: CATSDSTDRGLPDTQYF. The CDR3 bases are TGTGCCACCAGTGATTCGACCGACAGGGGACTTCCAGATACGCAGTATTTT.

In its sample, this clonotype was seen many times. The chain recombines TRBV20-1 with TRBJ2-1, with 8 nucleotides matching TRBD1. After removal of 6 bases from V and 9 bases from J, the junction contained 13 bases not matched to a gene. The CDR3 totals 14 residues. Germline V gives CDR1 DFQATT, CDR2 SNEGSKA (reference sequence). Written as DNA, the CDR3 is TGCAGTGCAAAAAAGCCAGGGGGCAATCGTGAGCAGTTCTTC. Translating gives CSAKKPGGNREQFF.

There are many counts of this clonotype. The V gene is TRBV24-1, the J gene TRBJ2-7; D may be TRBD1 or TRBD2 (5 bases each). V lost 2 bases, J lost 6 bases, and 13 bases lay in between. CDR1 and CDR2 from the germline V gene are KGHDR and SFDVKD. The CDR3 spans 14 residues. This chain's CDR3 is CATSDSGPRGEQYF. CDR3 sequence (DNA): TGTGCCACCAGTGATTCGGGACCCCGTGGCGAGCAGTACTTC.

CDR3 loop: CASSLRPPGAGDTQYF. CDR3 DNA sequence: TGTGCCAGCAGCTTAAGGCCTCCGGGGGCCGGGGATACGCAGTATTTT. V gene TRBV11-3 combines with J gene TRBJ2-3, with D possibly being TRBD1 or TRBD2 (6 bases each). The CDR3 covers 16 residues. V shed 2 bases and J shed 6 bases, with 18 bases lying between them. Per germline, CDR1 SGHNT and CDR2 YENEEA.

This clonotype was seen ten or more times. This chain links TRBV5-1 with TRBJ1-1; 8 positions agree with TRBD1. Germline values: CDR1 SGHRS, CDR2 YFSETQ. The CDR3 loop spans 15 amino acids. V lost 4 bases, J lost 5 bases, and 10 bases stayed unmatched. The CDR3 DNA reads TGCGCCAGCAGCCCATACGGACAGGGAGGAACTGAAGCTTTCTTT. Translated, it gives CASSPYGQGGTEAFF.

This clonotype was seen repeatedly, ten times or more. The rearrangement joins TRBV5-6 to TRBJ2-2; a weak D match, TRBD2 (5 bases). V was trimmed by 1 base and J by 2 bases, leaving 9 bases between them. This CDR3 spans 15 amino acids. Germline CDR1 and CDR2: SGHDT and YYEEEE. CDR3 in amino acids: CASSLYSGNTGELFF. CDR3 nucleotides: TGTGCCAGCAGCTTGTACAGCGGCAACACCGGGGAGCTGTTTTTT.

This clonotype was counted many times. The genes are TRBV20-1 and TRBJ2-7; 9 bases fit TRBD1. CDR1 and CDR2 from the germline V gene are DFQATT and SNEGSKA (reference sequence). The CDR3 length is 12 residues. J was trimmed by 4 bases and V by 5 bases; bases with no gene match: 3. The CDR3 spells CSARDRAYEQYF. The CDR3 bases are TGCAGTGCTCGGGACAGGGCATACGAGCAGTACTTC.

This clonotype has a count of ten or more. The gene calls are TRBV20-1 and TRBJ1-6; a possible D gene is TRBD1 (5 bases). The length of the CDR3 is 14 residues. Germline assignment: CDR1 DFQATT and CDR2 SNEGSKA (reference sequence). The V gene lost 4 bases and the J gene lost 5 bases, with 12 bases spanning the gap. The CDR3 protein is CSATQGGNNSPLHF. CDR3 nucleotides: TGCAGTGCTACCCAGGGAGGGAATAATTCACCCCTCCACTTT.

This clonotype has ten or more counts. This rearrangement joins TRBV6-1 to TRBJ1-6; possible D gene TRBD1, 6 bases. V lost 1 base to trimming and J lost 0 bases, with 16 bases between them. The CDR3 loop spans 19 amino acids. Germline values: CDR1 MNHNS, CDR2 SASEGT. CDR3 residues: CASSEEGGLVFSYNSPLHF. The CDR3 DNA follows: TGTGCCAGCAGTGAAGAGGGGGGACTGGTTTTCTCCTATAATTCACCCCTCCACTTT.

This clonotype is medium-sized. Here the CDR3 DNA reads TGTGCCAGCAGCCCCGGGACTAGCGGGGGGCCACCGCGGGTTGAGACCCAGTACTTC. Translation gives CASSPGTSGGPPRVETQYF. V is TRBV3-1 and J is TRBJ2-5; 15 bases are a match to TRBD2. The V and J ends lost 4 bases and 5 bases, in that order; junction bases with no gene match: 14. There are 19 residues in the CDR3. Germline loops: CDR1 LGHDT, CDR2 YNNKEL (reference sequence).

This clonotype was counted ten times or more. The chain recombines TRBV7-2 with TRBJ2-1; 7 bases fit TRBD1. Looked up from germline, CDR1 is SGHTA and CDR2 is FQGNSA. There are 15 residues in the CDR3. With V trimmed by 5 bases and J by 7 bases, 11 bases remained unmatched. CDR3 sequence reads: CASSQDRDRRNEQFF. CDR3 DNA: TGTGCCAGCAGCCAGGACCGGGACAGAAGAAATGAGCAGTTCTTC.

The V and J genes are TRBV2 and TRBJ1-1; tentative D call: TRBD1 (6 bases). The germline gives CDR1 SNHLY, CDR2 FYNNEI. Trimming left V 4 bases short and J 4 bases short, with 13 bases between. The CDR3 consists of 14 residues. In DNA, the CDR3 is TGTGCCAGCAGTGCAGGGGTCGCAGGCACTGAAGCTTTCTTT. Translation gives CASSAGVAGTEAFF.

This clonotype was observed many times. The chain links TRBV5-6 to TRBJ2-3, with 8 positions matching TRBD1. Germline loops: CDR1 SGHDT, CDR2 YYEEEE. V shed 3 bases and J 1 base; nucleotides not matched to a gene: 4. There are 15 residues in the CDR3. CDR3: CASSSGGFGTDTQYF. The CDR3 DNA reads TGTGCCAGCAGCTCAGGGGGCTTTGGCACAGATACGCAGTATTTT.

Within the sample, this clonotype is medium-sized. The V gene is TRBV20-1, the J gene TRBJ1-3; D unclear. This CDR3 region has 11 residues. V lost 6 bases to trimming and J lost 2 bases, with 5 bases between them. Germline CDR1 and CDR2: DFQATT and SNEGSKA (reference sequence). CDR3 loop: CSARTGNTIYF. The CDR3 bases are TGCAGTGCCAGGACTGGAAACACCATATATTTT.